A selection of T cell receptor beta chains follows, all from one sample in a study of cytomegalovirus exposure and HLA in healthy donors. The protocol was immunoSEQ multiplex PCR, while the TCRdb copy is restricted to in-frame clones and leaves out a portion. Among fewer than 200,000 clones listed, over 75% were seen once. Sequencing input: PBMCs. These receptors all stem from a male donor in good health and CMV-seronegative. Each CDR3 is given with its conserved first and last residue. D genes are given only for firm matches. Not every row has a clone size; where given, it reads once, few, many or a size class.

CDR3nt: TGTGCCAGCAGCTTAGCGAGCAGACAGCCCCAGCGTTTT; CDR3aa: CASSLASRQPQRF; j_gene: TRBJ1-5; d_gene: -; abundance: -; v_gene: TRBV7-8
CDR3nt: TGTGCCTCTATCATAGGACAGGAGAACACTGAAGCTTTCTTT; CDR3aa: CASIIGQENTEAFF; j_gene: TRBJ1-1; d_gene: TRBD1; abundance: -; v_gene: TRBV10-3
CDR3nt: TGTTCCAGCAGGGAATGGGGGAGCGGGGGCACAGATACGCAGTATTTT; CDR3aa: CSSREWGSGGTDTQYF; j_gene: TRBJ2-3; d_gene: TRBD2; abundance: -; v_gene: TRBV7-9
CDR3nt: TGTGCCAGCACCAAGACAGGTTTTTCAGATACGCAGTATTTT; CDR3aa: CASTKTGFSDTQYF; j_gene: TRBJ2-3; d_gene: -; abundance: -; v_gene: TRBV7-9
CDR3nt: TGTGCCAGCAGCTTAACGTGGGACAGGGGACCGCAGTTCTTC; CDR3aa: CASSLTWDRGPQFF; j_gene: TRBJ2-1; d_gene: TRBD1; abundance: -; v_gene: TRBV7-8
CDR3nt: TGTGCCAGTAGTAACGCCCGGACCTCGTGGGGACTAGGTGAAAAACTGTTTTTT; CDR3aa: CASSNARTSWGLGEKLFF; j_gene: TRBJ1-4; d_gene: -; abundance: -; v_gene: TRBV19
CDR3nt: TGTGCCAGCAGCCAAAACTCCGGGACAGGGGGTAAAGGTGAGCAGTTCTTC; CDR3aa: CASSQNSGTGGKGEQFF; j_gene: TRBJ2-1; d_gene: TRBD1; abundance: -; v_gene: TRBV5-4
CDR3nt: TGTGCCAGCAGCTTAGGGAGGAGGGGTGCCCTGGATGGCTACACCTTC; CDR3aa: CASSLGRRGALDGYTF; j_gene: TRBJ1-2; d_gene: -; abundance: few; v_gene: TRBV5-6
CDR3nt: TGTGCCAGCTCACCATTCCAGACTGCAGATACTGAAGCTTTCTTT; CDR3aa: CASSPFQTADTEAFF; j_gene: TRBJ1-1; d_gene: -; abundance: once; v_gene: TRBV18
CDR3nt: TGTGCCAGCAGCTTAGCGGGAGTCACAGATACGCAGTATTTT; CDR3aa: CASSLAGVTDTQYF; j_gene: TRBJ2-3; d_gene: -; abundance: -; v_gene: TRBV7-9
CDR3nt: TGCAGCGTTGGGCCCTTCGCGGACACTGAAGCTTTCTTT; CDR3aa: CSVGPFADTEAFF; j_gene: TRBJ1-1; d_gene: -; abundance: -; v_gene: TRBV29-1
CDR3nt: TGTGCCAGCAGCCCCCGGGACAGGGGGGGTCAGCCCCAGCATTTT; CDR3aa: CASSPRDRGGQPQHF; j_gene: TRBJ1-5; d_gene: TRBD1; abundance: -; v_gene: TRBV5-5
CDR3nt: TGTGCCAGCAGCTTGGCGGAGGAAGCTTTCTTT; CDR3aa: CASSLAEEAFF; j_gene: TRBJ1-1; d_gene: -; abundance: -; v_gene: TRBV5-8
CDR3nt: TGCGCCAGCAGCTACCGACAGGGTTGGGATGAAAAACTGTTTTTT; CDR3aa: CASSYRQGWDEKLFF; j_gene: TRBJ1-4; d_gene: TRBD1; abundance: -; v_gene: TRBV4-3
CDR3nt: TGTGCCAGCAGTTTATTTGCTAGCGGGGGGGCTGTATCCTACGAGCAGTACTTC; CDR3aa: CASSLFASGGAVSYEQYF; j_gene: TRBJ2-7; d_gene: TRBD2; abundance: -; v_gene: TRBV27
CDR3nt: TGCGCCAGCAGCCAAGAATTGAGCATGGCGGCAACTAATGAAAAACTGTTTTTT; CDR3aa: CASSQELSMAATNEKLFF; j_gene: TRBJ1-4; d_gene: -; abundance: -; v_gene: TRBV4-3
CDR3nt: TGTGCCAGCAGGGGGACTAGCGGGGGGAATGAGCAGTTCTTC; CDR3aa: CASRGTSGGNEQFF; j_gene: TRBJ2-1; d_gene: TRBD2; abundance: few; v_gene: TRBV2
CDR3nt: TGTGCCAGCAGTTACGAGGCGGGTGTGCAGTTCTTC; CDR3aa: CASSYEAGVQFF; j_gene: TRBJ2-1; d_gene: -; abundance: -; v_gene: TRBV7-8
CDR3nt: TGCGCCAGCAGCCCTGGACAGGGCCTGAACACTGAAGCTTTCTTT; CDR3aa: CASSPGQGLNTEAFF; j_gene: TRBJ1-1; d_gene: TRBD1; abundance: -; v_gene: TRBV10-1
CDR3nt: TGTGCCAGTACTTCAGTAAATAATCAGCCCCAGCATTTT; CDR3aa: CASTSVNNQPQHF; j_gene: TRBJ1-5; d_gene: -; abundance: -; v_gene: TRBV19
CDR3nt: TGTGCCAGCAGCCCCAACCCGGGACAGGGCAATGAGCAGTTCTTC; CDR3aa: CASSPNPGQGNEQFF; j_gene: TRBJ2-1; d_gene: TRBD1; abundance: few; v_gene: TRBV11-3
CDR3nt: TGTGCCACCAGCAGGGACTACACAGATACGCAGTATTTT; CDR3aa: CATSRDYTDTQYF; j_gene: TRBJ2-3; d_gene: -; abundance: -; v_gene: TRBV15
CDR3nt: TGTGCCAGCAGTCTGTGGTATGGCGGGAAAGAGACCCAGTACTTC; CDR3aa: CASSLWYGGKETQYF; j_gene: TRBJ2-5; d_gene: -; abundance: -; v_gene: TRBV2
CDR3nt: TGTGCCAGCAGTGAATTAGGGGGGGGGTACGAGCAGTACTTC; CDR3aa: CASSELGGGYEQYF; j_gene: TRBJ2-7; d_gene: -; abundance: -; v_gene: TRBV25-1
CDR3nt: TGTGCTAGTGGTTTGGGGACTGAAACTGGAAACACCATATATTTT; CDR3aa: CASGLGTETGNTIYF; j_gene: TRBJ1-3; d_gene: -; abundance: -; v_gene: TRBV12-5
CDR3nt: TGCAGCGTTGAAGATCATTGGGCCAGGGGCGGTAAGACCCAGTACTTC; CDR3aa: CSVEDHWARGGKTQYF; j_gene: TRBJ2-5; d_gene: -; abundance: few; v_gene: TRBV29-1
CDR3nt: TGTGCCAGTAGCCGGGACAGGGATCAGCCCCAGCATTTT; CDR3aa: CASSRDRDQPQHF; j_gene: TRBJ1-5; d_gene: TRBD1; abundance: -; v_gene: TRBV19
CDR3nt: TGTGCCAGCAGCTTAGGAGAGCGGGAGGGCAATCGGCCCCAGCATTTT; CDR3aa: CASSLGEREGNRPQHF; j_gene: TRBJ1-5; d_gene: -; abundance: once; v_gene: TRBV11-2
CDR3nt: TGTGCCAGCAGGCTCACAGGTAACTCCTACGAGCAGTACTTC; CDR3aa: CASRLTGNSYEQYF; j_gene: TRBJ2-7; d_gene: -; abundance: -; v_gene: TRBV7-9
CDR3nt: TGCGCCAGCAACCGGGGTCTAGACAGCACAGATACGCAGTATTTT; CDR3aa: CASNRGLDSTDTQYF; j_gene: TRBJ2-3; d_gene: -; abundance: -; v_gene: TRBV5-1
CDR3nt: TGTGCCAGCAGCCAAGTTGGGGCCGACCTAAAGGGCTACACCTTC; CDR3aa: CASSQVGADLKGYTF; j_gene: TRBJ1-2; d_gene: -; abundance: -; v_gene: TRBV4-2
CDR3nt: TGTGCCATCACCAATAGCGGGGGTCAGAATTCACCCCTCCACTTT; CDR3aa: CAITNSGGQNSPLHF; j_gene: TRBJ1-6; d_gene: -; abundance: few; v_gene: TRBV10-3
CDR3nt: TGTGCCTGGAGTGACGGGAACACTGAAGCTTTCTTT; CDR3aa: CAWSDGNTEAFF; j_gene: TRBJ1-1; d_gene: -; abundance: -; v_gene: TRBV30
CDR3nt: TGTGCCAGCTCACCGTCGTTGGGAGACTACGAGCAGTACTTC; CDR3aa: CASSPSLGDYEQYF; j_gene: TRBJ2-7; d_gene: -; abundance: -; v_gene: TRBV18
CDR3nt: TGTGCCAGCAGTTACGTGCGTTCAAAACCCGGGGAGCTGTTTTTT; CDR3aa: CASSYVRSKPGELFF; j_gene: TRBJ2-2; d_gene: -; abundance: once; v_gene: TRBV6-5
CDR3nt: TGTGCCAGCAGCCGGGACAGAACACAAGAGACCCAGTACTTC; CDR3aa: CASSRDRTQETQYF; j_gene: TRBJ2-5; d_gene: TRBD1; abundance: -; v_gene: TRBV11-2
CDR3nt: TGTGCCAGCTCACCTATAGCTAACTATGGCTACACCTTC; CDR3aa: CASSPIANYGYTF; j_gene: TRBJ1-2; d_gene: -; abundance: -; v_gene: TRBV18
CDR3nt: TGTGCCAGCAGTTATCAAGCGAGCACAGATACGCAGTATTTT; CDR3aa: CASSYQASTDTQYF; j_gene: TRBJ2-3; d_gene: -; abundance: -; v_gene: TRBV6-6
CDR3nt: TGTGCCAGCAGCTTGGTTGGGGACAGGGGCCATGAGCAGTTCTTC; CDR3aa: CASSLVGDRGHEQFF; j_gene: TRBJ2-1; d_gene: TRBD1; abundance: -; v_gene: TRBV5-5
CDR3nt: TGTGCCAGCAGCCGCACTATGAGGTCCTACGAGCAGTACTTC; CDR3aa: CASSRTMRSYEQYF; j_gene: TRBJ2-7; d_gene: -; abundance: -; v_gene: TRBV13
CDR3nt: TGCGCCAGCAGCTTGGCCAGGGAGACCCAGTACTTC; CDR3aa: CASSLARETQYF; j_gene: TRBJ2-5; d_gene: -; abundance: -; v_gene: TRBV5-1
CDR3nt: TGTGCCAGCAGCAGGGACACTAAGACTGAAGCTTTCTTT; CDR3aa: CASSRDTKTEAFF; j_gene: TRBJ1-1; d_gene: -; abundance: -; v_gene: TRBV11-2
CDR3nt: TGTGCCAGCAGCCAAGATACAGACCCCCAAGAGACCCAGTACTTC; CDR3aa: CASSQDTDPQETQYF; j_gene: TRBJ2-5; d_gene: -; abundance: once; v_gene: TRBV14
CDR3nt: TGTGCCAGCAGCTCCCGGGGAACCGCCCTCTATGGCTACACCTTC; CDR3aa: CASSSRGTALYGYTF; j_gene: TRBJ1-2; d_gene: -; abundance: -; v_gene: TRBV7-2
CDR3nt: TGTGCCAGCAGCCCAGGAGGTGTCGCTGAAGCTTTCTTT; CDR3aa: CASSPGGVAEAFF; j_gene: TRBJ1-1; d_gene: -; abundance: -; v_gene: TRBV7-6
CDR3nt: TGCGCCAGCAGCCAAGAAGGGGTCAGGTTCTATGGCTACACCTTC; CDR3aa: CASSQEGVRFYGYTF; j_gene: TRBJ1-2; d_gene: -; abundance: -; v_gene: TRBV4-1
CDR3nt: TGTGCCAGCAGCCAATCGACTAGTCTGGATACGCAGTATTTT; CDR3aa: CASSQSTSLDTQYF; j_gene: TRBJ2-3; d_gene: -; abundance: -; v_gene: TRBV14
CDR3nt: TGTGCCAGCAGCTTAGGAGAGTATGGGGACATACCGAACACTGAAGCTTTCTTT; CDR3aa: CASSLGEYGDIPNTEAFF; j_gene: TRBJ1-1; d_gene: -; abundance: -; v_gene: TRBV11-2
CDR3nt: TGTGCCATCAGTGTCGGGGTTGAGGACACTGAAGCTTTCTTT; CDR3aa: CAISVGVEDTEAFF; j_gene: TRBJ1-1; d_gene: -; abundance: -; v_gene: TRBV10-3
CDR3nt: TGCAGCGTTGAAGAGGGGCGGTTCCAGCAGTACTTC; CDR3aa: CSVEEGRFQQYF; j_gene: TRBJ2-7; d_gene: -; abundance: -; v_gene: TRBV29-1
CDR3nt: TGTGCCAGCAGGGGACAGGGCCCTGGGGAGCTGTTTTTT; CDR3aa: CASRGQGPGELFF; j_gene: TRBJ2-2; d_gene: TRBD1; abundance: -; v_gene: TRBV25-1